The clone carrying this T cell receptor beta chain has a single count. Its target is unknown. This CDR3 contains 16 residues. Germline V CDR1 and CDR2: SGHRS, YFSETQ. V dropped 1 base and J dropped 5; count of bases not matched to a gene: 8. This record belongs to a study of radiation and T cells in renal cell carcinoma. Study in general: Nephrectomy followed 15 Gy stereotactic body radiation by 4 weeks. Study outcomes and limitations: In blood, top tumor clones expanded by 2 weeks, shrinking by 4. No pretreatment tumor biopsies were available for baseline clonotypes.

Repertoires were generated with immunoSEQ multiplex PCR, while TCRdb's copy carries only in-frame clones and drops some. The sample records roughly 130,000 clones, about 81% being singletons. Time point described: blood 2 weeks post-SBRT. The treatment: 15 Gy SBRT to primary tumor, nephrectomy 4 weeks later. Radiation-treated patients gave blood at baseline, week 2 and week 4. This receptor was identified in a woman aged 60-70 years with renal cell carcinoma. This sequence joins TRBV5-1 and TRBJ2-3; 9 bases map to TRBD2. This specimen was blood, taken from a patient whose treatment included radiotherapy and nephrectomy. The CDR3 DNA is TGCGCCAGCAGCTTGCCCCAGCGGGGGGAAGGAGATACGCAGTATTTT. Protein sequence: CASSLPQRGEGDTQYF.